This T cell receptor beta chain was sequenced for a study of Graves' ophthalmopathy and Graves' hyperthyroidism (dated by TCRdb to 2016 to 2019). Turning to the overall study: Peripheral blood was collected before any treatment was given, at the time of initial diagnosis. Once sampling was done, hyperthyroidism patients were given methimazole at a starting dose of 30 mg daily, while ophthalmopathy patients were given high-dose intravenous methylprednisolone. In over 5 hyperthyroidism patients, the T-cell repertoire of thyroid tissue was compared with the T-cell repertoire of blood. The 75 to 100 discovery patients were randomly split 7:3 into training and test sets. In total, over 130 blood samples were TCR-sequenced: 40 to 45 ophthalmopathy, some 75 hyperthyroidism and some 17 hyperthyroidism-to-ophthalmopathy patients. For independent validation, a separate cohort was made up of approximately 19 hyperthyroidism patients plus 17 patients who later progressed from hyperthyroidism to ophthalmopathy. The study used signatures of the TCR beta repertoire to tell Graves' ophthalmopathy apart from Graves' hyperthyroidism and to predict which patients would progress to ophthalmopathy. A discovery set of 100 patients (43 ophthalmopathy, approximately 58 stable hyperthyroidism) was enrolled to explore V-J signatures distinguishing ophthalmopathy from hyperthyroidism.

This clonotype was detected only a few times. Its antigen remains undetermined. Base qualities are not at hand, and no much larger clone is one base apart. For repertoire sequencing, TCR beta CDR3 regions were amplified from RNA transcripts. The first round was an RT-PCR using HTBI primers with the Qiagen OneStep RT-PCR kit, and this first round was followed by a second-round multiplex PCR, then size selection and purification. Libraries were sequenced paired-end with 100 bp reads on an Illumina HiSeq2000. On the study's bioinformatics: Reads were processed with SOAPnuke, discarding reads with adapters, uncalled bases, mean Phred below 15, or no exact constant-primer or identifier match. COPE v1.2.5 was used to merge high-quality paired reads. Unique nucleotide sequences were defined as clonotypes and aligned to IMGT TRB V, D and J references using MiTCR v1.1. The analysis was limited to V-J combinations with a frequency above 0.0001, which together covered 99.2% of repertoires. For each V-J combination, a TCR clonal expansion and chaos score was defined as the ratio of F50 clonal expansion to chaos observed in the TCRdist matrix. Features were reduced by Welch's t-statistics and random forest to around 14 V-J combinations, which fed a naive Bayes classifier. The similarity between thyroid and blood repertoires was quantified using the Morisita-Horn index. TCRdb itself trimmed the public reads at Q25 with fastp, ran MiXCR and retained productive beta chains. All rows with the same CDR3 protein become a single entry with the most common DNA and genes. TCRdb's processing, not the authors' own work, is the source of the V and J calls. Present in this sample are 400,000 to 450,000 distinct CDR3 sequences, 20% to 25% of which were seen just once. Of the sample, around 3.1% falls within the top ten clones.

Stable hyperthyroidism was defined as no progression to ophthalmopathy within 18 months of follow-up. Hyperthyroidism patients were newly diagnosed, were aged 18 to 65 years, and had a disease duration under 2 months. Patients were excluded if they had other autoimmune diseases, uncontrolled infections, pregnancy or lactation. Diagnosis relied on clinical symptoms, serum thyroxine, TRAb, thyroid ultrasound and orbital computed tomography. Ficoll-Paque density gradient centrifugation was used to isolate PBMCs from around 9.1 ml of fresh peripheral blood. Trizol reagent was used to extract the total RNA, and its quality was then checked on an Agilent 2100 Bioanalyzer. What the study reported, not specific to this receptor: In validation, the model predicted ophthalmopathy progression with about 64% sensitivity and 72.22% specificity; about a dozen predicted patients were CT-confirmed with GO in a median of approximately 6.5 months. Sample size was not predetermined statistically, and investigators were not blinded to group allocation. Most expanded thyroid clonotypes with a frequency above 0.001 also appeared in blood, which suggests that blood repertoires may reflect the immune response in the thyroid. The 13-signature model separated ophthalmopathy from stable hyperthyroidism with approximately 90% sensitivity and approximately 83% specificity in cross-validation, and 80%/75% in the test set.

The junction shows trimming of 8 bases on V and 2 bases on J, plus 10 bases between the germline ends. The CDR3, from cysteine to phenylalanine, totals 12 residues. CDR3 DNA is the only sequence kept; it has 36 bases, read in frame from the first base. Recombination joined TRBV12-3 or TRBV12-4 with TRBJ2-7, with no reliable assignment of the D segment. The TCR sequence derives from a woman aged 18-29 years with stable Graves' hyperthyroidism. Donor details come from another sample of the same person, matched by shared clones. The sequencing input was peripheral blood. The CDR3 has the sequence CASGQDPYEQYF. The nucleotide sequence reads TGTGCCAGCGGGCAGGACCCCTACGAGCAGTACTTC.